This TCR beta chain was sequenced in a study of T cell repertoires and Cas9 in healthy adults. The CDR3 has 14 residues. CDR1 is LGHNA, CDR2 YSLEER, per germline. Trimming cost V 5 bases and J 5 bases; bases outside gene matches: 6. The assay was immunoSEQ multiplex PCR, and TCRdb's table has in-frame clones only and misses some. This table holds about 13,000 clones, roughly 87% found once. The chain uses TRBV4-3 and TRBJ1-2; 9 nucleotides align to TRBD1. The sequenced sample consisted of Tregs (CD4+, CD25+, CD127-, CD137-, CD154-) from PBMCs; culture status not recorded. The origin of this receptor is a human donor in good health. CDR3 in amino acids: CASSIAGTGYGYTF. CDR3 DNA: TGCGCCAGCAGCATAGCCGGGACAGGGTATGGCTACACCTTC.